The rows below give T cell receptor beta chains drawn from one sample of a study of T cells expressing NK-cell markers. TCRdb reprocessed the 5' RACE reads and reports one entry per CDR3 protein, with no DNA. The sample includes 140,000 or so distinct CDR3 sequences. Sequenced: blood T cells: a sorted CD56 or NKG2C T cell subset, CD4+ or CD8+ T cells, or bulk PBMC T cells (not recorded which). These receptors all come from a man aged 18 to 30 in good health. CDR3s include the opening cysteine and the closing phenylalanine or tryptophan.

j_gene | v_gene | CDR3aa
TRBJ2-1 | TRBV20-1 | CSARDLQESYNEQFF
TRBJ1-1 | TRBV12-3/TRBV12-4 | CASSLAMNKGQGAWRLYTEAFF
TRBJ2-6 | TRBV9 | CASSVEGGASSGANVLTF
TRBJ2-2 | TRBV5-5 | CASSSQPGQGANTGELFF
TRBJ2-1 | TRBV19 | CASSIEAGNSYNEQFF
TRBJ1-3 | TRBV12-5 | CASGLAHDRAGNTIYF
TRBJ2-4 | TRBV24-1 | CATSDSRDYKNIQYF
TRBJ2-3 | TRBV11-2 | CASSSIEDTQYF
TRBJ2-7 | TRBV30 | CAWNAMDTSYEQYF
TRBJ2-1 | TRBV5-1 | CASSSASGNNEQFF
TRBJ2-7 | TRBV12-3/TRBV12-4 | CASSLEATGAPYEQYF
TRBJ2-3 | TRBV7-2 | CASSLMRVRSSTDTQYF
TRBJ2-1 | TRBV4-3 | CASSVSGRTYNEQFF
TRBJ2-1 | TRBV10-1 | CASSTTDYNEQFF
TRBJ1-5 | TRBV4-3 | CASSQAWGSQPQHF
TRBJ2-5 | TRBV19 | CASSSGGRETQYF
TRBJ2-1 | TRBV7-2 | CASSSNPSGNEQFF
TRBJ2-5 | TRBV29-1 | CSVEDLNIGRSEETQYF
TRBJ2-2 | TRBV7-9 | CASSRYRGSTGELFF
TRBJ2-1 | TRBV15 | CATSRDPRQGRNEQFF
TRBJ2-1 | TRBV7-6 | CASSPVGVTYNEQFF
TRBJ2-6 | TRBV11-2 | CASSLVREANVLTF
TRBJ2-1 | TRBV28 | CASSPPTPGLVQSSYNEQFF
TRBJ2-4 | TRBV30 | CAWSVGGPANIQYF
TRBJ2-5 | TRBV29-1 | CSVEDRGSKSGRARETQYF
TRBJ2-3 | TRBV7-9 | CASSLSGRSTDTQYF
TRBJ2-7 | TRBV2 | CASSGLAEVYEQYF
TRBJ1-2 | TRBV6-5 | CASSIPGQNYGYTF
TRBJ2-7 | TRBV5-4 | CASSLGKPSGTGKIEQYF
TRBJ2-1 | TRBV7-3 | CASSLGGLAGNNEQFF
TRBJ2-1 | TRBV4-2 | CASSIGHEQFF
TRBJ1-1 | TRBV5-1 | CASSSGQGNTEAFF
TRBJ2-5 | TRBV7-9 | CASSLVAPDGKETQYF
TRBJ2-6 | TRBV4-3 | CASSQGWGTGYSGANVLTF
TRBJ1-4 | TRBV25-1 | CASGTGGEKLFF
TRBJ2-7 | TRBV28 | CASSSGLAGVNEQYF
TRBJ2-3 | TRBV4-1 | CASSQAQPDTQYF
TRBJ1-2 | TRBV30 | CAWSQGYDYGYTF
TRBJ1-3 | TRBV7-8 | CASSSRDRLGTGNTIYF
TRBJ2-3 | TRBV12-3/TRBV12-4 | CASSFTWDGPYF
TRBJ1-2 | TRBV27 | CASSVTGGYGYTF
TRBJ2-7 | TRBV6-1 | CASRRQGASYEQYF
TRBJ2-1 | TRBV12-3/TRBV12-4 | CASSPSTGSYNEQFF
TRBJ2-2 | TRBV9 | CASSTTSGQNTGELFF
TRBJ2-1 | TRBV3-1 | CASSQVGLAGGGSYNEQFF
TRBJ2-1 | TRBV15 | CATSRGQGLSEQFF
TRBJ2-7 | TRBV27 | CASSPISTRRSYEQYF
TRBJ1-3 | TRBV6-6 | CASEEKNTIYF
TRBJ1-1 | TRBV7-3 | CASSLRPGNTEAFF
TRBJ2-1 | TRBV20-1 | CSARDPGGSTYNEQFF